This TCR beta chain was found in a study of cytomegalovirus exposure and HLA in healthy donors. PCR used 60 Vbeta primers and 13 Jbeta primers. Sequenced by immunoSEQ multiplex PCR; TCRdb stores in-frame clones only, minus some. Of about 120,000 clones in the sample, 80% were seen once. Trimming took off 6 bases at V and 0 bases at J, with 9 bases between the two ends. CDR1 and CDR2 from the germline V gene are MNHEY and SVGAGI. This CDR3 is 14 amino acids long. Source material: PBMCs. This chain links TRBV6-5 with TRBJ1-5, with D hard to call. This receptor was obtained from a female donor in good health and CMV-seronegative. CDR3 protein: CASSRLSSNQPQHF. The CDR3 DNA is TGTGCCAGCAGCAGACTATCTAGCAATCAGCCCCAGCATTTT.